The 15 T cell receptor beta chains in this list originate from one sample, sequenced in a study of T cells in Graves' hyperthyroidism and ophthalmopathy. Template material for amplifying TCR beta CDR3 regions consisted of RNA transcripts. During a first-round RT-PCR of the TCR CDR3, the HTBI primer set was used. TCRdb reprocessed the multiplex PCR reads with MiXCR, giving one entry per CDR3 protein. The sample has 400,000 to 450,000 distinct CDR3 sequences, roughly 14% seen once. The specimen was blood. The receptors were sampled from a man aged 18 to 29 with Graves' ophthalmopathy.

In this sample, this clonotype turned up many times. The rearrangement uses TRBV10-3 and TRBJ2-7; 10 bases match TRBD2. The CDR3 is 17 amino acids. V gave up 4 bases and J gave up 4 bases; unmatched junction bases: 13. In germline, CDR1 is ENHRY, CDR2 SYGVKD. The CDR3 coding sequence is TGTGCCATCAGTGTGGCCCCCAGCGGGGGGGCCACTTACGAGCAGTACTTC. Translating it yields CAISVAPSGGATYEQYF.

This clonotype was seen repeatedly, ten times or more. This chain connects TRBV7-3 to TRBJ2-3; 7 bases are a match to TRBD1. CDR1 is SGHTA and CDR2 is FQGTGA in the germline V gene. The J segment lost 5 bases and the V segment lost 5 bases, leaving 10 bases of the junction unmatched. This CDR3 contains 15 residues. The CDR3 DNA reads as TGTGCCAGCAGCAGACAGGGTGCAGGTGGAGATACGCAGTATTTT. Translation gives CASSRQGAGGDTQYF. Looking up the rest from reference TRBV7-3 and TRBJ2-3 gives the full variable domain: GAGVSQTPSNKVTEKGKYVELRCDPISGHTALYWYRQSLGQGPEFLIYFQGTGAADDSGLPNDRFFAVRPEGSVSTLKIQRTERGDSAVYLCASSRQGAGGDTQYFGPGTRLTVL.

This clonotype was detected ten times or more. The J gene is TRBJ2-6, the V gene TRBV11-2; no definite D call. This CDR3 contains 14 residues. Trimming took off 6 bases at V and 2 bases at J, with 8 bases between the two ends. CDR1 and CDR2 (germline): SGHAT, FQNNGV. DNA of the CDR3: TGTGCCAGCAGTGGGGTAACTGGGGCCAACGTCCTGACTTTC. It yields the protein CASSGVTGANVLTF.

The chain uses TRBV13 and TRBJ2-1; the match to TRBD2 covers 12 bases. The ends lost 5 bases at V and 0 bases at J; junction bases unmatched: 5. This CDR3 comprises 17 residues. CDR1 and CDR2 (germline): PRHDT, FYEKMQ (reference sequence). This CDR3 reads CASSAMTSGGSYNEQFF. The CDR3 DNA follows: TGTGCCAGCAGCGCAATGACTAGCGGGGGCTCCTACAATGAGCAGTTCTTC. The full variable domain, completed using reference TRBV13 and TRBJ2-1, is AAGVIQSPRHLIKEKRETATLKCYPIPRHDTVYWYQQGPGQDPQFLISFYEKMQSDKGSIPDRFSAQQFSDYHSELNMSSLELGDSALYFCASSAMTSGGSYNEQFFGPGTRLTVL.

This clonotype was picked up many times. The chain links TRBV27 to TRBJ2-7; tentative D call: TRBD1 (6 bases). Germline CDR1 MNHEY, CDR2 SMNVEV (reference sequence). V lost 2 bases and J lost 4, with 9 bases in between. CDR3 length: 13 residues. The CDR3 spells CASSLGTHYEQYF. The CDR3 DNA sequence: TGTGCCAGCAGTTTAGGGACACATTACGAGCAGTACTTC.

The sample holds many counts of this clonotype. This chain's CDR3 is CASSLLPTTDTQYF. CDR3 DNA: TGCGCCAGCAGCTTGTTACCGACTACAGATACGCAGTATTTT. The gene calls are TRBV5-1 and TRBJ2-3, with no clear D. Trimming took off 1 base at V and 3 bases at J, with 9 bases between the two ends. CDR3 length: 14 amino acids. CDR1 SGHRS and CDR2 YFSETQ come from the germline V gene.

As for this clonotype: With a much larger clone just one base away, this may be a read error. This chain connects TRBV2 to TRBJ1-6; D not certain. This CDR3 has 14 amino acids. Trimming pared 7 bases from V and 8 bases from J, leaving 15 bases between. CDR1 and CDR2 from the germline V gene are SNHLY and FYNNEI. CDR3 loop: CASKPRRLYSPLHF. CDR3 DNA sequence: TGTGCCAGCAAGCCGAGGAGGCTCTATTCACCCCTCCACTTT.

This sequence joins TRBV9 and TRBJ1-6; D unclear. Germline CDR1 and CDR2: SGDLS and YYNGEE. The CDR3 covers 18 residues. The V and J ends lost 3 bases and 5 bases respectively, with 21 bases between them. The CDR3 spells CASSETLSGPANNSPLHF. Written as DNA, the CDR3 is TGTGCCAGCAGCGAAACATTAAGTGGTCCGGCCAATAATTCACCCCTCCACTTT. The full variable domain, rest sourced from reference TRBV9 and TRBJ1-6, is DSGVTQTPKHLITATGQRVTLRCSPRSGDLSVYWYQQSLDQGLQFLIQYYNGEERAKGNILERFSAQQFPDLHSELNLSSLELGDSALYFCASSETLSGPANNSPLHFGNGTRLTVT.

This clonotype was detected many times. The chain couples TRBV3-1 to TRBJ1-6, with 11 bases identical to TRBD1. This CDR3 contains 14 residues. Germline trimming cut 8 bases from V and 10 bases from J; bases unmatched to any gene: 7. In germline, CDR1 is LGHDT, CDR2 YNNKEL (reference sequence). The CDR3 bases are TGTGCCAGCGGACAGGGGGCGGGGAGGTCACCCCTCCACTTT. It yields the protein CASGQGAGRSPLHF. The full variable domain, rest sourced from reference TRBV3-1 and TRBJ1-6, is DTAVSQTPKYLVTQMGNDKSIKCEQNLGHDTMYWYKQDSKKFLKIMFSYNNKELIINETVPNRFSPKSPDKAHLNLHINSLELGDSAVYFCASGQGAGRSPLHFGNGTRLTVT.

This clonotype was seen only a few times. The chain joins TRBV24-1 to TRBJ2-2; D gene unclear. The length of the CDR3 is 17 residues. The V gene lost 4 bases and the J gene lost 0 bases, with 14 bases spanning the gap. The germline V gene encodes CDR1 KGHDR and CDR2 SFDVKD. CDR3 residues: CATSDNDGLANTGELFF. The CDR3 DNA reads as TGTGCCACCAGTGACAACGATGGCCTAGCGAACACCGGGGAGCTGTTTTTT.

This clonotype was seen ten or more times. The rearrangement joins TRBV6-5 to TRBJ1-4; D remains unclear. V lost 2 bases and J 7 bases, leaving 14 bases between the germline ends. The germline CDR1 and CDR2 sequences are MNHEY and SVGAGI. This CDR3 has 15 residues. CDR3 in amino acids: CASSYGLSGGEKLFF. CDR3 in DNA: TGTGCCAGCAGTTACGGCCTCTCCGGAGGTGAAAAACTGTTTTTT.

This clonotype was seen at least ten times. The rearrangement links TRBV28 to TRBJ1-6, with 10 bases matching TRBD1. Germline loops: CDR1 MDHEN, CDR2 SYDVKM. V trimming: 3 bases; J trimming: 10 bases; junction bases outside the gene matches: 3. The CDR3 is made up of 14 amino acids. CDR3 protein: CASSFGTGVSPLHF. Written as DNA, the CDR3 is TGTGCCAGCAGTTTCGGGACAGGGGTATCACCCCTCCACTTT. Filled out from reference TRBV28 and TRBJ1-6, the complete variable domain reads DVKVTQSSRYLVKRTGEKVFLECVQDMDHENMFWYRQDPGLGLRLIYFSYDVKMKEKGDIPEGYSVSREKKERFSLILESASTNQTSMYLCASSFGTGVSPLHFGNGTRLTVT.

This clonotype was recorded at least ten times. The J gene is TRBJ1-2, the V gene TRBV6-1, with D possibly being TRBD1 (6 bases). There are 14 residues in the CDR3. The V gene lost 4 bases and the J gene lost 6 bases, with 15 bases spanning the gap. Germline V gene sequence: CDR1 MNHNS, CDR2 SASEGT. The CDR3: CASSAPGEGNGYTF. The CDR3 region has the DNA TGTGCCAGCAGTGCCCCAGGGGAAGGGAATGGCTACACCTTC.

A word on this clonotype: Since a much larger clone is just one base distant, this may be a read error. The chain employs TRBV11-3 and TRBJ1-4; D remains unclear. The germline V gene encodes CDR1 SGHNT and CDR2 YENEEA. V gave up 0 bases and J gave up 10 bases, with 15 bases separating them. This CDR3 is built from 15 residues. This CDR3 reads CASSLDAPPYGKLFF. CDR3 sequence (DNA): TGTGCCAGCAGCTTAGATGCCCCCCCCTATGGAAAACTGTTTTTT.

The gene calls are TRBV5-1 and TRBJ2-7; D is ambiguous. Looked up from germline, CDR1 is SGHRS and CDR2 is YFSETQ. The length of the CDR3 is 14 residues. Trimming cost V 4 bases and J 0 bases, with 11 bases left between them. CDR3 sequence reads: CASSLLSSSYEQYF. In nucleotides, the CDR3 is TGCGCCAGCAGCCTCCTGTCAAGCTCCTACGAGCAGTACTTC.